This T cell receptor beta chain appears in the sequencing data of a study of T cells in Graves' hyperthyroidism and ophthalmopathy (dated by TCRdb to about 2019). Notes on the research overall: Peripheral blood samples were taken at initial diagnosis, before any treatment was given. After blood sampling, hyperthyroidism patients were treated with methimazole at a starting dose of 30 mg daily, and ophthalmopathy patients were treated with high-dose intravenous methylprednisolone. The paper reports TCR Vbeta CDR3 sequencing of over 120 peripheral blood samples: some 41 ophthalmopathy, fewer than 85 hyperthyroidism and around 17 progressor patients. The approximately 100 discovery patients were randomly divided into training and test sets at a 7:3 ratio. A discovery cohort of 95 to 100 patients, roughly 45 with Graves' ophthalmopathy and 55 to 60 with stable Graves' hyperthyroidism, was used to find distinguishing TCR V-J signatures. Thyroid tissue and blood T-cell repertoires from six Graves' hyperthyroidism patients were also compared in the study. An independent validation cohort of under 20 hyperthyroidism patients and 17 patients who later progressed to ophthalmopathy tested prospective prediction of ophthalmopathy.

The investigation overall reported the following: During validation, the model predicted progression to ophthalmopathy a median of around 7 months ahead of onset, with approximately 70% sensitivity and 72% to 80% specificity. No statistical method was used to set the sample size in advance, and investigators knew the group allocation. Blood samples also contained most of the expanded thyroid clonotypes (frequency above 0.001), which suggests that blood repertoires may reflect thyroid immune responses. Ophthalmopathy was separated from stable hyperthyroidism by a 13 V-J signature model, with approximately 89% sensitivity and roughly 81% specificity obtained in cross-validation and 80%/75% obtained in testing.

This clonotype was found many times. Its antigen is currently not known. Base qualities were left out, and no much larger clone turns up one base away. The trim is 2 bases for V and 5 bases for J, with a gap of 19 bases between the germline ends. Reading from cysteine to phenylalanine, the CDR3 counts 16 amino acids. Here the CDR3 DNA is all that survives: 48 bases in frame from base 1. Taken from the germline V gene (reference sequence), the CDR1 and CDR2 loops are GTSNPN and SVGIG. Hyperthyroidism patients were newly diagnosed, with disease duration under 2 months, and aged 18 to 65 years. The study excluded patients with uncontrolled infections, other autoimmune diseases, pregnancy or lactation. Diagnoses were established on the basis of clinical symptoms, serum thyroxine and TRAb, thyroid ultrasound, and orbital computed tomography. For progressor patients, blood was drawn at the first diagnosis of hyperthyroidism, before any ophthalmopathy symptoms had appeared. PBMCs were isolated from around 10 ml of fresh peripheral blood by Ficoll-Paque density gradient centrifugation. Progressor patients were first diagnosed with Graves' hyperthyroidism and then developed ophthalmopathy during follow-up. Total RNA was extracted with Trizol reagent, and quality was checked on an Agilent 2100 Bioanalyzer.

The TCR beta CDR3 regions were amplified from RNA transcripts. The TCR CDR3 was subjected to a first round of RT-PCR using the HTBI primer set and the Qiagen OneStep RT-PCR kit. Libraries were constructed in a second round of multiplex PCR, after which size selection and purification were performed. Paired-end sequencing of the libraries was performed with 100 bp reads on an Illumina HiSeq2000. Per the original workflow: SOAPnuke was used to process the raw data, with reads discarded if the reads contained adapters or uncalled bases, had a mean Phred below 15, or lacked an exact constant-primer or identifier match. COPE v1.2.5 was used to merge the high-quality paired reads, and each unique nucleotide sequence was defined as a clonotype. Clonotypes were aligned to IMGT TRBV, TRBD and TRBJ reference segments using MiTCR v1.1. The analysis was restricted to V-J combinations with a frequency above 0.0001, which together covered just over 98% of the repertoires. The TCS score was defined as the ratio of F50 (clonal expansion) to E x V (chaos), calculated using BLOSUM62-based TCRdist between CDR3 peptides within each V-J. Welch's t-statistics and random forest reduced around 510 V-J features to fewer than 15, which were used in a naive Bayes classifier (R e1071). TCRdb handled the public reads itself, with Q25 trimming in fastp and clone calling in MiXCR, and kept productive beta chains. Each entry merges the rows of one CDR3 protein and shows their most common DNA and genes. TCRdb, not the original authors, processed these V and J calls. For this sample there are some 600,000 distinct CDR3 sequences; approximately 13% appear just once. The ten top clones hold roughly 5.5% of the sample.

The sample comprised blood. The chain is assembled from TRBV30 and TRBJ1-5; the D gene is perhaps TRBD1, from 5 matching bases. This clonotype was sampled from a woman aged 30 to 39 with Graves' hyperthyroidism that later progressed to Graves' ophthalmopathy. The nucleotides are TGTGCCTGGAGTCTCACCGGACTGTTGGGGCATCAGCCCCAGCATTTT. Translation gives CAWSLTGLLGHQPQHF.